This T cell receptor beta chain stems from a study of T cell repertoires in cytomegalovirus infection. Study context: HLA-B-restricted CMV epitopes that are well studied were used alongside recently identified HLA-C-restricted ones. CMV infection plus the matching HLA type was flagged by public TCR beta signatures. Study-level points and caveats: Carriers of CMV plus the relevant HLA were identified by cumulative public TCR beta family frequency. Clonotype analysis showed dominance of the ex vivo response by HLA-C-restricted CMV-specific TCR beta clonotypes.

The trim removed 0 bases at V and 4 bases at J, leaving 7 bases unmatched. The CDR3 is 16 amino acids. Germline V CDR1 and CDR2: SEHNR, FQNEAQ (reference sequence). This clonotype has a count of ten or more. Its antigen is not known. TCRdb re-called the reads through MiXCR, storing one row per CDR3 protein. The table has some 800,000 distinct CDR3 sequences, 25% to 30% seen once. The clonotype was recovered from a human donor in good health (CMV status not recorded). Some clones in this sample may be carry-over from other donors' samples. Source: cultured CD8+ T cells from PBMCs, taken from culture after CMV antigen stimulation. The chain uses TRBV7-9 and TRBJ2-5; 8 nucleotides match TRBD1. Here the CDR3 DNA reads TGTGCCAGCAGCTTAGCACCACAGGGGGAAGGAGAGACCCAGTACTTC. This gives the protein CASSLAPQGEGETQYF. Supplemented by reference TRBV7-9 and TRBJ2-5, the full variable domain reads DTGVSQNPRHKITKRGQNVTFRCDPISEHNRLYWYRQTLGQGPEFLTYFQNEAQLEKSRLLSDRFSAERPKGSFSTLEIQRTEQGDSAMYLCASSLAPQGEGETQYFGPGTRLLVL.